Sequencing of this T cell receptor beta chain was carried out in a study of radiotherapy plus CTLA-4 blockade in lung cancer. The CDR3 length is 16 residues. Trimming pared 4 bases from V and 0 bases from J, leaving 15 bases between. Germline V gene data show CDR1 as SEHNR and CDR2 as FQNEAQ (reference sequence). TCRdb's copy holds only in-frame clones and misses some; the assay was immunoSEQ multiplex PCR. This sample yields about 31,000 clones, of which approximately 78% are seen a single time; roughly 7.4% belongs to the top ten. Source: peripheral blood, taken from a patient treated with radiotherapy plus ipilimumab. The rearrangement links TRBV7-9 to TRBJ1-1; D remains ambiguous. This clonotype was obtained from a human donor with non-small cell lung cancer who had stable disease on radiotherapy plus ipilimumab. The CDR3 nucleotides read TGTGCCAGCAGCTCATACGACTTTGGTATGAACACTGAAGCTTTCTTT. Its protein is CASSSYDFGMNTEAFF.